This T cell receptor beta chain was profiled in a study of T cell repertoires in cytomegalovirus infection. For the study at large: Matching HLA type, along with CMV infection, was indicated by public TCR beta signatures.

The CDR3 totals 16 residues. Trimming cost V 6 bases and J 4 bases; bases outside gene matches: 11. Germline V gene sequence: CDR1 SEHNR, CDR2 FQNEAQ (reference sequence). Note on this clonotype: Its matching antigen is unknown.

TCRdb re-called the reads with MiXCR, one entry per CDR3 protein. The sample records approximately 290,000 distinct CDR3 sequences, about a quarter being singletons. Overall study results and limits: HLA-C-restricted TCR beta clonotypes specific for CMV led the ex vivo response.

Sequenced: PBMCs. The sequence came from a human donor in good health (CMV status not recorded). Some clones in this sample may be carry-over from other donors' samples. The gene calls are TRBV7-9 and TRBJ2-5; 10 bases are shared with TRBD1. CDR3 DNA: TGTGCCAGCAGTCCGCGACAGGGGGCGATGGGAGAGACCCAGTACTTC. It translates to CASSPRQGAMGETQYF.